These T cell receptor beta chains were read from a single sample in a study of CD8 T cells in Susac syndrome. TCRdb re-analysed the immunoSEQ multiplex PCR reads in MiXCR, keeping a single row per CDR3 protein. This table holds about 190,000 distinct CDR3 sequences, approximately 95% found once. The sequenced material came from CD4+ T cells from PBMCs. The receptors originated from a human donor in good health. CDR3s include the opening cysteine and the closing phenylalanine or tryptophan. Fields, in order: J gene, D gene, V gene, clone size, CDR3 protein, CDR3 DNA. A D gene is named only where the DNA matches it firmly. A row's size may be missing; if present it is once, few, many or a size class.

TRBJ1-1,TRBD1,TRBV7-2,.,CASSLGQLRTEAFF,TGTGCCAGCAGCTTGGGACAGTTGAGGACTGAAGCTTTCTTT
TRBJ2-5,.,TRBV2,.,CASSVDSLQETQYF,TGTGCCAGCAGCGTGGACTCTTTACAAGAGACCCAGTACTTC
TRBJ1-4,.,TRBV9,.,CASGGTQHSTTNEKLFF,TGTGCCAGCGGGGGGACACAACACAGCACAACTAATGAAAAACTGTTTTTT
TRBJ1-2,TRBD1,TRBV20-1,.,CSALRTGGNYGYTF,TGCAGTGCTCTGCGGACAGGGGGAAACTATGGCTACACCTTC
TRBJ1-2,.,TRBV3-1,.,CASSQPANYGYTF,TGTGCCAGCAGCCAACCTGCTAACTATGGCTACACCTTC
TRBJ2-3,.,TRBV15,.,CATSRVRVKQYF,TGTGCCACCAGCAGAGTGAGGGTGAAGCAGTATTTT
TRBJ1-1,TRBD1,TRBV11-1,.,CASSPTGAMNTEAFF,TGTGCCAGCAGTCCGACAGGGGCGATGAACACTGAAGCTTTCTTT
TRBJ2-7,TRBD1,TRBV6-5,once,CASTTGDRGYEQYF,TGTGCCAGCACCACGGGGGACAGGGGTTACGAGCAGTACTTC
TRBJ2-3,.,TRBV7-2,.,CASSLTGLRTDTQYF,TGTGCCAGCAGCCTCACGGGACTTCGCACAGATACGCAGTATTTT
TRBJ1-2,TRBD1,TRBV7-2,.,CASSPPGGQGRYGYTF,TGTGCCAGCAGCCCTCCGGGTGGACAGGGTAGATATGGCTACACCTTC
TRBJ2-2,.,TRBV3-1,.,CASSPQGGSTGELFF,TGTGCCAGCAGCCCTCAGGGGGGGAGCACCGGGGAGCTGTTTTTT
TRBJ1-6,.,TRBV2,.,CASSQWEGTYNSPLHF,TGTGCCAGCAGCCAGTGGGAAGGAACCTATAATTCACCCCTCCACTTT
TRBJ2-1,TRBD1,TRBV29-1,.,CSVAPGGSYNEQFF,TGCAGCGTTGCCCCAGGGGGCTCCTACAATGAGCAGTTCTTC
TRBJ1-1,.,TRBV7-2,once,CASSLAPTVNTEAFF,TGTGCCAGCAGCTTAGCCCCGACGGTGAACACTGAAGCTTTCTTT
TRBJ2-5,.,TRBV28,.,CASTPNNQETQYF,TGTGCCAGTACACCTAACAACCAAGAGACCCAGTACTTC
TRBJ2-5,.,TRBV29-1,.,CSVEALTGRETQYF,TGCAGCGTTGAAGCGCTTACAGGGAGAGAGACCCAGTACTTC
TRBJ1-5,.,TRBV2,.,CASSERPGISNQPQHF,TGTGCCAGCAGTGAGAGGCCAGGGATTAGCAATCAGCCCCAGCATTTT
TRBJ2-1,.,TRBV19,.,CASSWGFYNEQFF,TGTGCCAGTAGCTGGGGGTTCTACAATGAGCAGTTCTTC
TRBJ2-3,TRBD2,TRBV24-1,.,CATSDYGLAQDTQYF,TGTGCCACCAGTGATTACGGACTAGCACAAGATACGCAGTATTTT
TRBJ2-5,.,TRBV20-1,.,CSASLPSAETQYF,TGCAGTGCTAGCCTGCCTAGCGCGGAGACCCAGTACTTC
TRBJ1-4,.,TRBV12-3/TRBV12-4,.,CASSFGGGMANEKLFF,TGTGCCAGCAGTTTCGGGGGGGGAATGGCTAATGAAAAACTGTTTTTT
TRBJ1-2,.,TRBV6-5,few,CASRPTANYGYTF,TGTGCCAGCAGACCGACGGCGAACTATGGCTACACCTTC
TRBJ1-6,.,TRBV7-2,.,CASGSKGGSPLHF,TGTGCCAGCGGCTCGAAAGGGGGTTCACCCCTCCACTTT
TRBJ1-1,TRBD1,TRBV6-1,.,CASTSGQGHTEAFF,TGTGCCAGCACCTCAGGACAGGGACACACTGAAGCTTTCTTT
TRBJ1-4,.,TRBV27,.,CASSLQGQNEKLFF,TGTGCCAGCAGCCTCCAGGGGCAGAATGAAAAACTGTTTTTT
TRBJ1-3,.,TRBV5-6,.,CASSLYAAHSGNTIYF,TGTGCCAGCAGCTTGTACGCCGCGCACTCTGGAAACACCATATATTTT
TRBJ2-3,.,TRBV7-2,.,CASSAPTDTQYF,TGTGCCAGCAGCGCCCCTACAGATACGCAGTATTTT
TRBJ2-3,TRBD1,TRBV19,.,CASSRTGSTDTQYF,TGTGCCAGTTCCAGGACAGGGAGCACAGATACGCAGTATTTT
TRBJ2-3,.,TRBV24-1,.,CATSGTGVKDTQYF,TGTGCCACCAGTGGGACCGGGGTGAAAGATACGCAGTATTTT
TRBJ1-2,.,TRBV20-1,.,CSAAGPSSRGYTF,TGCAGTGCTGCGGGACCTAGCAGTCGTGGCTACACCTTC
TRBJ2-1,.,TRBV30,.,CAWRQLAGQFF,TGTGCCTGGAGACAATTAGCCGGGCAGTTCTTC
TRBJ2-1,TRBD1,TRBV24-1,.,CATSDPGTGRDNEQFF,TGTGCCACCAGTGACCCCGGGACAGGGCGGGACAATGAGCAGTTCTTC
TRBJ1-2,TRBD1,TRBV7-9,.,CASSLGDESGRRGHGYTF,TGTGCCAGCAGCTTAGGGGATGAATCGGGACGCAGGGGGCATGGCTACACCTTC
TRBJ1-2,.,TRBV7-9,.,CASSLARGSNYGYTF,TGTGCCAGCAGCTTAGCCCGGGGCTCCAACTATGGCTACACCTTC
TRBJ1-6,.,TRBV3-1,.,CASSQTQGMSPLHF,TGTGCCAGCAGCCAAACGCAGGGAATGTCACCCCTCCACTTT
TRBJ2-5,.,TRBV12-3/TRBV12-4,.,CASSLIQETQYF,TGTGCCAGCAGTTTAATCCAAGAGACCCAGTACTTC
TRBJ1-2,.,TRBV6-5,.,CASSYADSSYGYTF,TGTGCCAGCAGTTACGCGGACAGCTCGTATGGCTACACCTTC
TRBJ2-7,.,TRBV12-3/TRBV12-4,.,CASTLRTELRNEQYF,TGTGCCAGCACCCTTCGGACCGAGCTACGCAACGAGCAGTACTTC
TRBJ1-5,.,TRBV20-1,.,CSARSPRDQPQHF,TGCAGTGCTCGGAGTCCCAGGGATCAGCCCCAGCATTTT
TRBJ2-2,.,TRBV24-1,.,CATSKRRGTNTGELFF,TGTGCCACCTCGAAGAGGAGGGGGACGAACACCGGGGAGCTGTTTTTT
TRBJ2-3,.,TRBV20-1,.,CSAGGTDTQYF,TGCAGTGCTGGGGGCACAGATACGCAGTATTTT
TRBJ1-1,.,TRBV28,.,CASTRLGGEAFF,TGTGCCAGCACCAGATTAGGTGGTGAAGCTTTCTTT